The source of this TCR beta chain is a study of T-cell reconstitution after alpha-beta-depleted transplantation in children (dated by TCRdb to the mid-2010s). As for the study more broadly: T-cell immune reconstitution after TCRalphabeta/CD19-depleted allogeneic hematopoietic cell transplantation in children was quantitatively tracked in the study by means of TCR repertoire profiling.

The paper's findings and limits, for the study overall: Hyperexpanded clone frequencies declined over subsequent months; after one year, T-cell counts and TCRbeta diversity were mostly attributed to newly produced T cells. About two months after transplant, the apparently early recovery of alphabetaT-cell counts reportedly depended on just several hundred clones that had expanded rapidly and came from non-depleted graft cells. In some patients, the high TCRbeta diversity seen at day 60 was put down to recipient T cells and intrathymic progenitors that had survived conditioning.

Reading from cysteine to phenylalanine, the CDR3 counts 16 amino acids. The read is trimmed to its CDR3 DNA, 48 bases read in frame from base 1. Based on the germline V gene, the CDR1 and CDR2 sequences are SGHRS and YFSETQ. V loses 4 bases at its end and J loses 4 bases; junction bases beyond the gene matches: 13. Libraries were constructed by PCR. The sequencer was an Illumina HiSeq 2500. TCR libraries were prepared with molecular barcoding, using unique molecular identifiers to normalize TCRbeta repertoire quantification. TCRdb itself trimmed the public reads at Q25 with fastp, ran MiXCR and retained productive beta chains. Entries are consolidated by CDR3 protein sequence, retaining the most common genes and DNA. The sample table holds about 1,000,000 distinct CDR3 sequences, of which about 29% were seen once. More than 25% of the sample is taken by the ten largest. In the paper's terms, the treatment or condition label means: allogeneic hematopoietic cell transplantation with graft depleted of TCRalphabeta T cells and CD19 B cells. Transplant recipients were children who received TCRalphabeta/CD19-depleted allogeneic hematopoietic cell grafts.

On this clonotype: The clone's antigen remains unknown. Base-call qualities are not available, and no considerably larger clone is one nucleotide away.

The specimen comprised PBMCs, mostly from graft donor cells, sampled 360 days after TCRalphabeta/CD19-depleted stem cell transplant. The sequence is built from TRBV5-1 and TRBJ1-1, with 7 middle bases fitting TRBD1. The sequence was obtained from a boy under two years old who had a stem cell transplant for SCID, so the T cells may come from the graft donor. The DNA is TGCGCCAGCAGCGCCTACAGGGGAAGTGGATCCACTGAAGCTTTCTTT. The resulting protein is CASSAYRGSGSTEAFF.